The 2 T cell receptor beta chains given below trace back to one sample, sequenced in a study of shared clonotypes between healthy human individuals. The assay was immunoSEQ multiplex PCR, and TCRdb's table has in-frame clones only and misses some. The sample holds 1.6 million or so clones, roughly 96% seen once. What was sequenced was naive CD4+ T cells sorted from blood. The subset here: CD45RA+ positively selected. Receptors originate from a man younger than 45 in good health.

This chain joins TRBV6-5 and TRBJ1-3, with D uncertain. V was cut by 8 bases and J by 0 bases, with 11 bases left in between. From germline, CDR1 is MNHEY and CDR2 SVGAGI. This CDR3 spans 14 amino acids. CDR3 coding DNA: TGTGCCAGCTGTCCTTTTCACTCTGGAAACACCATATATTTT. This encodes CASCPFHSGNTIYF.

This clone came up once. This rearrangement joins TRBV5-6 to TRBJ2-2; D is uncertain. From germline, CDR1 is SGHDT and CDR2 YYEEEE. The CDR3 consists of 16 residues. V lost 2 bases to trimming and J lost 2 bases, with 13 bases between them. The CDR3 DNA reads TGTGCCAGCAGCTTTTTGGTCAGCTTAAACACCGGGGAGCTGTTTTTT. As protein: CASSFLVSLNTGELFF.